The present T cell receptor beta chain was sequenced within a study of cytomegalovirus exposure and HLA in healthy donors. The CDR3 has 14 amino acids. V was pared by 2 bases and J by 5 bases, with 3 bases of the junction left unmatched. Germline V gene lookup returns CDR1 MNHEY and CDR2 SVGAGI. PCR involved 60 Vbeta and 13 Jbeta primers. The table came from immunoSEQ multiplex PCR; TCRdb's copy has only in-frame clones and leaves some out. The profile shows about 270,000 clones, roughly 70% of them singletons. Source material: PBMCs. This TCR derives from a female donor in good health and CMV-seronegative. This rearrangement joins TRBV6-5 to TRBJ1-1; 9 bases fit TRBD1. This CDR3 reads CASSYDRGGTEAFF. The CDR3 bases are TGTGCCAGCAGTTACGACAGGGGGGGAACTGAAGCTTTCTTT.